The subject of this entry is one T cell receptor (beta chain). The entry originates in a study of blood T cell repertoires in COVID-19. The wider study: Researchers got acute and convalescent COVID-19 samples from the United States, Italy and Spain. Nucleic acid was either cDNA or gDNA, and it came from T cells, B-cell-depleted T cells, or PBMCs.

The CDR3 spans 14 residues. Germline lookup yields CDR1 SGDLS and CDR2 YYNGEE. V was pared by 0 bases and J by 0 bases, with 7 bases between. Profiling relied on immunoSEQ multiplex PCR, and the TCRdb table lists in-frame clones only, not all of them. This table has about 220,000 clones, under 90% appearing once. The sequenced material came from peripheral blood. The clonotype was recovered from a young man with active or convalescent COVID-19. The chain has TRBV9 and TRBJ2-7, with D maybe TRBD2 (6 bases). DNA of the CDR3: TGTGCCAGCAGCGTAGGGGAGGTCTCCTACGAGCAGTACTTC. This translates into CASSVGEVSYEQYF. Based on the CDR3 plus reference TRBV9 and TRBJ2-7, the full variable domain is DSGVTQTPKHLITATGQRVTLRCSPRSGDLSVYWYQQSLDQGLQFLIQYYNGEERAKGNILERFSAQQFPDLHSELNLSSLELGDSALYFCASSVGEVSYEQYFGPGTRLTVT.